This T cell receptor (beta chain) was captured in a study of blood T cell repertoires in COVID-19. At the level of the study: Acute and convalescent COVID-19 samples came from the United States, Italy and Spain. From T cells, B-cell-depleted T cells, or PBMCs came the material, which was cDNA or gDNA.

V shed 4 bases and J shed 1 base, with 6 bases lying between them. The CDR3 covers 13 residues. Germline values: CDR1 SGHDT, CDR2 YYEEEE. In the study's own analysis: From reference gene primer amplification, estimates of nucleated cell counts were derived. Here immunoSEQ multiplex PCR was the method, and the copy in TCRdb shows in-frame clones only, minus some. V, J and clone size are those of that table, while D and trimming were read from the DNA. The repertoire holds about 62,000 clones, with 75% to 90% as singletons. The sequence came from an elderly woman with acute or convalescent COVID-19. Source material: peripheral blood. The V gene is TRBV5-6, the J gene TRBJ1-3, with D uncertain. The CDR3 DNA follows: TGTGCCAGCAGCGCGATATCTGGAAACACCATATATTTT. It yields the protein CASSAISGNTIYF.